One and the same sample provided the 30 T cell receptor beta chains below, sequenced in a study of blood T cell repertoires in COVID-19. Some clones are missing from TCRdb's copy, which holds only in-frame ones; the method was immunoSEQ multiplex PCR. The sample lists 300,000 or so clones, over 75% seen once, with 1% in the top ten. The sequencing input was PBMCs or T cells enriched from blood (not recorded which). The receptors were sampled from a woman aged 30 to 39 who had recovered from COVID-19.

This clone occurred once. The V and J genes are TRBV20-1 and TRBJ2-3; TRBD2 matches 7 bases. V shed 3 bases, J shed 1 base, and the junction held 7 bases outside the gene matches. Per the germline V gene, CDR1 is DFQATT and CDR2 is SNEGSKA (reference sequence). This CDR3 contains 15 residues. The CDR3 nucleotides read TGCAGTGCTAGTGAAAGCGCGGGGGGCACAGATACGCAGTATTTT. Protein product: CSASESAGGTDTQYF.

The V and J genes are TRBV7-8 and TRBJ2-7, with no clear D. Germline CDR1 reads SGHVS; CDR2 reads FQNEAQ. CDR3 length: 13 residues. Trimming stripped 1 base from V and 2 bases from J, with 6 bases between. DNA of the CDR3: TGTGCCAGCAGCTTAGTGGCAGCCTACGAGCAGTACTTC. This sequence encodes CASSLVAAYEQYF.

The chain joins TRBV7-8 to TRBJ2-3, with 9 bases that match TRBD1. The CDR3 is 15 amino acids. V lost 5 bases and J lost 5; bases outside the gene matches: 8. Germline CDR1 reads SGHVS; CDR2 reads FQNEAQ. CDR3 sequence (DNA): TGTGCCAGCAGCCTTGGACAGGGGCAGGGAGATACGCAGTATTTT. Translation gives CASSLGQGQGDTQYF.

CDR3 sequence: CASRPIAGGNEQFF. CDR3 nucleotides: TGTGCCAGCAGGCCTATAGCGGGTGGTAATGAGCAGTTCTTC. The chain joins TRBV2 to TRBJ2-1; TRBD2 matches 7 bases. This CDR3 has 14 residues. The germline V gene encodes CDR1 SNHLY and CDR2 FYNNEI. The junction had 9 bases not matched to a gene; V was cut back by 6 bases and J by 7 bases.

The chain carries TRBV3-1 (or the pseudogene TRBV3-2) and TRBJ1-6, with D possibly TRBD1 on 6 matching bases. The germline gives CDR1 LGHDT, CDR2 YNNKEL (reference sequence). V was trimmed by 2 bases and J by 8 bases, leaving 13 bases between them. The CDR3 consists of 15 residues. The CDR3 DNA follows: TGTGCCAGCAGCCAACAGGGGATCAAGGATTCACCCCTCCACTTT. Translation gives CASSQQGIKDSPLHF.

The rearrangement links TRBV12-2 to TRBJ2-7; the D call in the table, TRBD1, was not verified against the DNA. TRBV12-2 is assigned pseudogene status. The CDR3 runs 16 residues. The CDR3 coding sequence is TGTGCAAGTCGCTTAGGGACAGGGCCCAGCTCCTACGAGCAGTACTTC. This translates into CASRLGTGPSSYEQYF.

CDR3: CASSLAGQLNEQYF. CDR3 DNA sequence: TGTGCCAGCAGCTTAGCAGGACAACTGAACGAGCAGTACTTC. The genes are TRBV11-2 and TRBJ2-7; possibly TRBD1 for D (5 bases). The CDR3 length is 14 residues. V dropped 1 base and J dropped 5 bases, with 12 bases sitting between them. CDR1 is SGHAT and CDR2 is FQNNGV in the germline V gene.

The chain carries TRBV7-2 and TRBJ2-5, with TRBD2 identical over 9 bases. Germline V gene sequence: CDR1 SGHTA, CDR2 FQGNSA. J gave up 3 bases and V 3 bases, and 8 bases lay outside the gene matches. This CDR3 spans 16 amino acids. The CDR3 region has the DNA TGTGCCAGCAGCTTCTTGTCCGGGACTAGCAAAGAGACCCAGTACTTC. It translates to CASSFLSGTSKETQYF.

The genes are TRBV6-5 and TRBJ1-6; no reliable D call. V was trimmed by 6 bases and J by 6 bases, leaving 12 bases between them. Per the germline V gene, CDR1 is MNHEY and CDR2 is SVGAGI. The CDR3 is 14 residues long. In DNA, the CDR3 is TGTGCCAGCAGACAAACGTTCCGTAATTCACCCCTCCACTTT. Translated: CASRQTFRNSPLHF.

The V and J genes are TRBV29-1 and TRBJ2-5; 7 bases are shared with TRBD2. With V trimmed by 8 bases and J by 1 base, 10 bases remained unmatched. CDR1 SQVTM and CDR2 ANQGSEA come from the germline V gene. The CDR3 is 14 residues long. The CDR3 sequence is CSLRAGRAQETQYF. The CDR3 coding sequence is TGCAGCCTCAGAGCGGGGCGAGCCCAAGAGACCCAGTACTTC.

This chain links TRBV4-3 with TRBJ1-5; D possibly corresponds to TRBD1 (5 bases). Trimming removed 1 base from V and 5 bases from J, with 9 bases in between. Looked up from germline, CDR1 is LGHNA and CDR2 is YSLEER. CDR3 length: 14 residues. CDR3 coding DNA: TGCGCCAGCAGCCAAGTAATAGGGGATCAGCCCCAGCATTTT. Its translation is CASSQVIGDQPQHF.

CDR3 nucleotide sequence: TGTGCCAGCAGCTTAGCGAGGCCTAGCGGGGGGGCCGACACCGGGGAGCTGTTTTTT. Encoded protein: CASSLARPSGGADTGELFF. V and J are TRBV7-6 and TRBJ2-2; 12 nucleotides match TRBD2. Germline V lookup: CDR1 SGHVS, CDR2 FNYEAQ. The CDR3 extends over 19 amino acids. V shed 0 bases and J 3 bases; nucleotides not matched to a gene: 8.

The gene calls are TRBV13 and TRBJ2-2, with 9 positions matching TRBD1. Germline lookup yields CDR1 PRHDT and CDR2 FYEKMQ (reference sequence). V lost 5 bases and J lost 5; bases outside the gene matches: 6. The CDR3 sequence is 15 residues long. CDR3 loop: CASSPRTGDTGELFF. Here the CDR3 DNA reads TGTGCCAGCAGCCCAAGGACAGGGGATACCGGGGAGCTGTTTTTT.

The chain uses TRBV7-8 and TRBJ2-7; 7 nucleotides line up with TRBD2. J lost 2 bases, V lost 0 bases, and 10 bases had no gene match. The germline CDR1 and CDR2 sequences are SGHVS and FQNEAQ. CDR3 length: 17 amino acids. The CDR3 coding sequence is TGTGCCAGCAGCTTAGCCATGGGGACTACGAAACCCTACGAGCAGTACTTC. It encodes CASSLAMGTTKPYEQYF.

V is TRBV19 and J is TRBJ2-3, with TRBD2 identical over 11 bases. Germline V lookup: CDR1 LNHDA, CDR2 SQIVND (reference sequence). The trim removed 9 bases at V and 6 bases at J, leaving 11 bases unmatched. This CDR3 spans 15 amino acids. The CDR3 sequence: CASTTSGDFGDTQYF. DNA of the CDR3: TGTGCCAGCACGACTAGCGGGGACTTCGGGGATACGCAGTATTTT.

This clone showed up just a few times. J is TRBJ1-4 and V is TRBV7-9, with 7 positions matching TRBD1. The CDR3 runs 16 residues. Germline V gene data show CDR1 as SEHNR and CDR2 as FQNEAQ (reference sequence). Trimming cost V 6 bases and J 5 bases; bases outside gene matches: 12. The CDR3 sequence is CASSYWTGRGNEKLFF. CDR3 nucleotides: TGTGCCAGCAGTTATTGGACAGGTCGGGGAAATGAAAAACTGTTTTTT.

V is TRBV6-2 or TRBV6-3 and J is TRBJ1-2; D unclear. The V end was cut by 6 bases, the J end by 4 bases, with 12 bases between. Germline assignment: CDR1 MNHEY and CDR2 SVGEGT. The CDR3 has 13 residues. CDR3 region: CASSHDIPYGYTF. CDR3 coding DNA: TGTGCCAGCAGCCACGACATCCCCTATGGCTACACCTTC.

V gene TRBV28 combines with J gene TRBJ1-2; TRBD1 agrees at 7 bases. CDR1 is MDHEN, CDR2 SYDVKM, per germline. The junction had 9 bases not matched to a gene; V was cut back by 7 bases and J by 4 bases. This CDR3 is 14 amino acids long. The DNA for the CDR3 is TGTGCCAGCACCTTAGGGGGGACAGTCTATGGCTACACCTTC. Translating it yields CASTLGGTVYGYTF.

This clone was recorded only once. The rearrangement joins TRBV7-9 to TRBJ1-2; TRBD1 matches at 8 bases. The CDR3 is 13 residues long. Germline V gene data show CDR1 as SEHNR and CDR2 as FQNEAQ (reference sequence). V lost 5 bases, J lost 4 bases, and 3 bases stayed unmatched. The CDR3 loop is CASSPGGGYGYTF. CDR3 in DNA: TGTGCCAGCAGCCCAGGGGGCGGCTATGGCTACACCTTC.

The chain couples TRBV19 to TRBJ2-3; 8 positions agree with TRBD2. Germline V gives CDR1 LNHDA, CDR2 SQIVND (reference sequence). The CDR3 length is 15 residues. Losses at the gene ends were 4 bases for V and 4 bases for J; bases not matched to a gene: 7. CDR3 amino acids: CASSTFGGVADTQYF. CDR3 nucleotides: TGTGCCAGTAGTACGTTCGGGGGGGTAGCAGATACGCAGTATTTT.

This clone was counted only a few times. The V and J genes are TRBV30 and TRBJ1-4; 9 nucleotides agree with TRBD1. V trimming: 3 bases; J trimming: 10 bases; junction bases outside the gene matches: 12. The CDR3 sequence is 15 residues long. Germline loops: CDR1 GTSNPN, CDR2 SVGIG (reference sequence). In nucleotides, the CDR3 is TGTGCCTGGAGCCCCGCGGACAGGGGCGTCGGAAAACTGTTTTTT. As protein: CAWSPADRGVGKLFF.

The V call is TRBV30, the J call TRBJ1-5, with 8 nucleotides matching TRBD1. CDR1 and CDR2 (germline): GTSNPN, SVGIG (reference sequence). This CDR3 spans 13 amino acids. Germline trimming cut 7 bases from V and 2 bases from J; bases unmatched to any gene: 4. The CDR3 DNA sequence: TGTGCCTTGACGGACAGGGGCAATCAGCCCCAGCATTTT. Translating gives CALTDRGNQPQHF.

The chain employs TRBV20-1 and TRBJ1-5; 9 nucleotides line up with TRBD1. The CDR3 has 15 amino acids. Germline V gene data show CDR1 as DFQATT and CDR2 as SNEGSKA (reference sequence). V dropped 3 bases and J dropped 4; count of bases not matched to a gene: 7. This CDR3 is CSASDTGGSNQPQHF. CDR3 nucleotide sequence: TGCAGTGCTAGTGACACAGGGGGCTCAAATCAGCCCCAGCATTTT.

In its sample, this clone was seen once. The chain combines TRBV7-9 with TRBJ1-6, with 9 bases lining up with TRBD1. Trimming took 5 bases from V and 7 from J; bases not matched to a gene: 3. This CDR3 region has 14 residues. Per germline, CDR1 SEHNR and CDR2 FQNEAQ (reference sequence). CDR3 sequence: CASSPGQGNSPLHF. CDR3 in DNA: TGTGCCAGCAGCCCCGGACAGGGGAATTCACCCCTCCACTTT.

The CDR3 loop is CASKNNYNEQFF. The DNA for the CDR3 is TGTGCCAGCAAGAACAACTACAATGAGCAGTTCTTC. V and J are TRBV6-5 and TRBJ2-1; D is uncertain. Looked up from germline, CDR1 is MNHEY and CDR2 is SVGAGI. The CDR3 covers 12 residues. Between the trimmed V and J ends, which lost 7 bases and 3 bases, there was a span of 7 bases.

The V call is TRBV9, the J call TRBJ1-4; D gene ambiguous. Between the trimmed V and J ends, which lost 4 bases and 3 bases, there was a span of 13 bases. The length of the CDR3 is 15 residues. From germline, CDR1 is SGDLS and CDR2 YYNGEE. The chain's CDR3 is CASSLGGLANEKLFF. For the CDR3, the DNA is TGTGCCAGCAGCCTCGGCGGGTTGGCTAATGAAAAACTGTTTTTT.

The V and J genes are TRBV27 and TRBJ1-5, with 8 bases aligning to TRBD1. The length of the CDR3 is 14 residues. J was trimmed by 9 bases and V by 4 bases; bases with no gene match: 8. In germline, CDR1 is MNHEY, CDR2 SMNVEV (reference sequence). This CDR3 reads CASSSEDREPPQHF. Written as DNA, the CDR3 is TGTGCCAGCAGTTCCGAGGACAGGGAGCCGCCCCAGCATTTT.

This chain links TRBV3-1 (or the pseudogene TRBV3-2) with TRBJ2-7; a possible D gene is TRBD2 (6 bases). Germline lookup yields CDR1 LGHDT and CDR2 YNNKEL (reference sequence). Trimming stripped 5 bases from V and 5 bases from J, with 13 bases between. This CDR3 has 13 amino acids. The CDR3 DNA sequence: TGTGCCAGCAGCGACGTTGGGGGGAACGAGCAGTACTTC. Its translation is CASSDVGGNEQYF.

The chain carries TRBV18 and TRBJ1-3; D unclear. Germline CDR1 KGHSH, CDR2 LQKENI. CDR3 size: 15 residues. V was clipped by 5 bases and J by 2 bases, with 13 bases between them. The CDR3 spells CASSDTRMAGNTIYF. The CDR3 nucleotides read TGTGCCAGCTCAGACACTAGAATGGCTGGAAACACCATATATTTT.

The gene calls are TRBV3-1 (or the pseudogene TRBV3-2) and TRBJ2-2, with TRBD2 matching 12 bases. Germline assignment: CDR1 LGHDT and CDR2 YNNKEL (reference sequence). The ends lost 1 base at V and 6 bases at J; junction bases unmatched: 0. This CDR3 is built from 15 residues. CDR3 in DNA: TGTGCCAGCAGCCAAGGACTAGCGGGGGCCGGGGAGCTGTTTTTT. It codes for CASSQGLAGAGELFF.